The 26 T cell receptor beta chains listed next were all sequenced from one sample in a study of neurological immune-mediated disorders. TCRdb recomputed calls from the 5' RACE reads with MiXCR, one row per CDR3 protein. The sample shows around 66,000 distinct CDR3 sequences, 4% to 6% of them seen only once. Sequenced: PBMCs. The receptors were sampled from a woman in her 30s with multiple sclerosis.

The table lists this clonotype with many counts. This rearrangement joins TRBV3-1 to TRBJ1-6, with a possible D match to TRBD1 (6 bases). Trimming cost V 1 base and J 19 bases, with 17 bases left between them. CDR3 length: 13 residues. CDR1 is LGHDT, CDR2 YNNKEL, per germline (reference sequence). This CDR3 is CASSQGDNQGLHF. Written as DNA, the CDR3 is TGTGCCAGCAGCCAAGGAGACAACCAGGGGCTTCACTTT.

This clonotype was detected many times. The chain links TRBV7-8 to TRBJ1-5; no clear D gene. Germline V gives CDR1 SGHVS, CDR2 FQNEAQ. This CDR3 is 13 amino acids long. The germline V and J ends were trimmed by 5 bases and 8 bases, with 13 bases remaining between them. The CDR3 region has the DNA TGTGCCAGCAGCACCCAGGTCGGGGAGCCCCAGCATTTT. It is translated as CASSTQVGEPQHF.

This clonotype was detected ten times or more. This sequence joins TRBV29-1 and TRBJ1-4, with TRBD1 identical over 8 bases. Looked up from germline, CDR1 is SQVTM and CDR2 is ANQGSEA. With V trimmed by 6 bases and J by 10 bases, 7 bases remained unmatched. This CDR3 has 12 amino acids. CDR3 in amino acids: CSVGDRGGKLFF. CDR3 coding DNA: TGCAGCGTAGGAGACAGGGGTGGAAAACTGTTTTTT.

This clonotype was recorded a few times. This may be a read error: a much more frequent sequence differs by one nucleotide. The CDR3 DNA reads as TGCGCCAGCAGCTTGGCTGACAGCTCTGGGGCCAAAGTCCTGACTTTC. This sequence encodes CASSLADSSGAKVLTF. The chain recombines TRBV5-1 with TRBJ2-6; D possibly corresponds to TRBD1 (5 bases). Germline CDR1 is SGHRS and CDR2 is YFSETQ. This CDR3 region has 16 residues.

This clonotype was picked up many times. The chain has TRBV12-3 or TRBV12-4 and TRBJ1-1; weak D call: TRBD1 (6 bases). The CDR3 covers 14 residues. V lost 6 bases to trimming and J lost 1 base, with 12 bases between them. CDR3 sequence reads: CASRMTGTNTEAFF. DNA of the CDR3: TGTGCCAGCAGGATGACAGGAACGAACACTGAAGCTTTCTTT.

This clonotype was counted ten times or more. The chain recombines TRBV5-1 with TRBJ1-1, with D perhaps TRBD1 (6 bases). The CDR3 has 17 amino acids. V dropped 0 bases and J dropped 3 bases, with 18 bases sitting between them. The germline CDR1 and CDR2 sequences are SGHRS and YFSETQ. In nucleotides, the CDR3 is TGCGCCAGCAGCTTGGCCTTAACAGGGCGGTGGGACACTGAAGCTTTCTTT. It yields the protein CASSLALTGRWDTEAFF.

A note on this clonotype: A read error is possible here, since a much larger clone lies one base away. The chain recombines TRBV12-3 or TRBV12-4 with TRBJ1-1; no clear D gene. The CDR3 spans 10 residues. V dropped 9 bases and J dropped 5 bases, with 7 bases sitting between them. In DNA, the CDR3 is TGTGCCAGAAGCAGGACTGAAGCTTTCTTT. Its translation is CARSRTEAFF.

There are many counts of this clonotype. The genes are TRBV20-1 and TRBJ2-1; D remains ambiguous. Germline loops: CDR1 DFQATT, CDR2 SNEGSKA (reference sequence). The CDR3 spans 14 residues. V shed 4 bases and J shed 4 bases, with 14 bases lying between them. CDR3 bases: TGCAGTGCTAAGGGCGCCGCCCGTTACAATGAGCAGTTCTTC. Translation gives CSAKGAARYNEQFF.

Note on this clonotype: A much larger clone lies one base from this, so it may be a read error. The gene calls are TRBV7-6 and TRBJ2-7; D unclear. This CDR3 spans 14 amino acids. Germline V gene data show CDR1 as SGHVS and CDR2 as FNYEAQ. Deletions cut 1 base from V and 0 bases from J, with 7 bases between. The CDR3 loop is CASSLGEGSYEQYF. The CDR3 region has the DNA TGTGCCAGCAGCTTAGGGGAAGGCTCCTACGAGCAGTACTTC.

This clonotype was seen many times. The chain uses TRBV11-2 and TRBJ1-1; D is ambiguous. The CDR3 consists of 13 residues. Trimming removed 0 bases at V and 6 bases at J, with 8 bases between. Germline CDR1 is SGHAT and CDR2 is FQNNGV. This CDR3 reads CASSLEWGAEAFF. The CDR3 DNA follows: TGTGCCAGCAGCTTAGAGTGGGGAGCTGAAGCTTTCTTT.

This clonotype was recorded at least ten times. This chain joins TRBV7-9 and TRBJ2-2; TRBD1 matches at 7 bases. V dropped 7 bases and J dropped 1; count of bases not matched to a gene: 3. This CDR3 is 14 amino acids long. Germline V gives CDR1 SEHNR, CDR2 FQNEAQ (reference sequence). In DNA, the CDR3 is TGTGCCAGCAAGAGGACAGGGAACACCGGGGAGCTGTTTTTT. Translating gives CASKRTGNTGELFF. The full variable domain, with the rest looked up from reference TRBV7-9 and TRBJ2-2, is DTGVSQNPRHKITKRGQNVTFRCDPISEHNRLYWYRQTLGQGPEFLTYFQNEAQLEKSRLLSDRFSAERPKGSFSTLEIQRTEQGDSAMYLCASKRTGNTGELFFGEGSRLTVL.

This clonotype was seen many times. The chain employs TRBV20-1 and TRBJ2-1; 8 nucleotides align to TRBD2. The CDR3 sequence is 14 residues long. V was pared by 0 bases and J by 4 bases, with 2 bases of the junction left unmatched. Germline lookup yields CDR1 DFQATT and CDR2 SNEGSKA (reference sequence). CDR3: CSARDPGGYNEQFF. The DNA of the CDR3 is TGCAGTGCTAGAGATCCGGGGGGGTACAATGAGCAGTTCTTC.

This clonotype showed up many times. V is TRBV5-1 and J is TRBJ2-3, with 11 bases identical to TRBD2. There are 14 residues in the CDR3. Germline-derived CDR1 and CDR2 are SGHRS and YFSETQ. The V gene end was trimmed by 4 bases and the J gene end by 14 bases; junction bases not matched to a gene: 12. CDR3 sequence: CASSAAGLAESLYF. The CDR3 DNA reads TGCGCCAGCAGCGCGGCGGGACTAGCGGAGTCTCTGTATTTT. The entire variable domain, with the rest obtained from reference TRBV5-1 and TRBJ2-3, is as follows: KAGVTQTPRYLIKTRGQQVTLSCSPISGHRSVSWYQQTPGQGLQFLFEYFSETQRNKGNFPGRFSGRQFSNSRSEMNVSTLELGDSALYLCASSAAGLAESLYFGPGTRLTVL.

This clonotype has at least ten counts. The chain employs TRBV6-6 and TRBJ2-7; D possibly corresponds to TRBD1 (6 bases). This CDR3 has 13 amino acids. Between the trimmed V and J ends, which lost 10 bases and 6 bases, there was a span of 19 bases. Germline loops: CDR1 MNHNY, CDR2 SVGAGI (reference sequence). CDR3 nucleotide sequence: TGTGCCACCGAGCCGGGACAAAGAGCCGAGCAGTACTTC. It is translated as CATEPGQRAEQYF.

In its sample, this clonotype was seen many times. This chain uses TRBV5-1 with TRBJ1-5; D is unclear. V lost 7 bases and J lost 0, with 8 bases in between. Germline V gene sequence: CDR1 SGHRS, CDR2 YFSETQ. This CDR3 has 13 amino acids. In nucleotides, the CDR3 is TGCGCCAGCGCGTCAGATAGCAATCAGCCCCAGCATTTT. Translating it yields CASASDSNQPQHF.

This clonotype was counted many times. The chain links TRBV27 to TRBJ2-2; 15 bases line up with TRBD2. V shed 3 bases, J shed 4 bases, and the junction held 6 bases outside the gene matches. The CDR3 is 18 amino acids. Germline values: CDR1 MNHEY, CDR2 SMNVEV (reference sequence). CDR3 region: CASSFRTSGGAGTGELFF. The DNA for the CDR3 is TGTGCCAGCAGTTTCCGGACTAGCGGGGGGGCCGGCACCGGGGAGCTGTTTTTT.

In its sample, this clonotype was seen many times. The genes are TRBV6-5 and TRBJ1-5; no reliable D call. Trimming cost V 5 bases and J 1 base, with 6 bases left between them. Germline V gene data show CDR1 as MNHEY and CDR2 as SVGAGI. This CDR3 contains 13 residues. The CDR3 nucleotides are TGTGCCAGCAGTCCGACAAGCAATCAGCCCCAGCATTTT. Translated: CASSPTSNQPQHF.

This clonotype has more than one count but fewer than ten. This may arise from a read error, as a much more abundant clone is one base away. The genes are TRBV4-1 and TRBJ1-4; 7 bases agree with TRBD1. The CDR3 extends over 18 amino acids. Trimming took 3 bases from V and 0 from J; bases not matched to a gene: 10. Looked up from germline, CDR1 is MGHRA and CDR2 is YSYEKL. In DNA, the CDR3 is TGCGCCAGCAGCCATCAAGACAGGGCAGGTACAACTAATGAAAAACTGTTTTTT. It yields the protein CASSHQDRAGTTNEKLFF.

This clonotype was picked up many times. The CDR3 sequence is CASRSTGVYGYTF. Here the CDR3 DNA reads TGTGCCAGCAGGTCAACAGGGGTTTATGGCTACACCTTC. The gene calls are TRBV12-3 or TRBV12-4 and TRBJ1-2; 7 bases are a match to TRBD1. With V trimmed by 6 bases and J by 5 bases, 6 bases remained unmatched. There are 13 residues in the CDR3.

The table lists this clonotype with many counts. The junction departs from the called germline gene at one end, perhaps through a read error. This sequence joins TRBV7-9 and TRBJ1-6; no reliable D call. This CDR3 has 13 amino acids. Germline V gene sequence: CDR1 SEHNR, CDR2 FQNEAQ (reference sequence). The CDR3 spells CASSLNFNSPLNF. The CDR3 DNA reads TGTGCCAGCAGCCTCAACTTCAATTCACCCCTCAACTTT.

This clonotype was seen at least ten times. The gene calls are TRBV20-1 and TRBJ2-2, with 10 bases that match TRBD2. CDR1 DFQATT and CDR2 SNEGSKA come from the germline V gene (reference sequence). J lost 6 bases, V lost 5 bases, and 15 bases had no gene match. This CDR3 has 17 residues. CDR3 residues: CSAGPLERGGMSGELFF. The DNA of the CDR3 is TGCAGTGCTGGTCCTCTTGAGCGGGGGGGCATGTCCGGGGAGCTGTTTTTT.

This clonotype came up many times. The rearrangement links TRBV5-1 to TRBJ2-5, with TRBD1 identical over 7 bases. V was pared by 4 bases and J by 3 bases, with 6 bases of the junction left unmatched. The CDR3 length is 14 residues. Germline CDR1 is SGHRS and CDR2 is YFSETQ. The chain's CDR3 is CASSTSTGKETQYF. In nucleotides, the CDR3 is TGCGCCAGCAGCACCTCGACAGGGAAAGAGACCCAGTACTTC.

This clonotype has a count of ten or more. The CDR3 loop is CASSPPVTNYGYTF. In DNA, the CDR3 is TGTGCCAGCTCACCCCCGGTGACTAACTATGGCTACACCTTC. The chain couples TRBV18 to TRBJ1-2, with no clear D. From germline, CDR1 is KGHSH and CDR2 LQKENI. Deletions cut 3 bases from V and 0 bases from J, with 8 bases between. The CDR3 covers 14 residues.

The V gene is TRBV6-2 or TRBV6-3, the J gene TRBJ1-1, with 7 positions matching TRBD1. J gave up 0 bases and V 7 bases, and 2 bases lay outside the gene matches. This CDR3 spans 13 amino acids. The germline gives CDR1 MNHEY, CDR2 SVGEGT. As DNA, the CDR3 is TGTGCCAGCACGGACAGGATGAACACTGAAGCTTTCTTT. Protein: CASTDRMNTEAFF.

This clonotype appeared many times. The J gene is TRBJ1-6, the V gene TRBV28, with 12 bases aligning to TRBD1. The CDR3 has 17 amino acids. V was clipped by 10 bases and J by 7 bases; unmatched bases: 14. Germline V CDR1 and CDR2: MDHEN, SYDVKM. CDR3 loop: CATTTPGQGARNSPLHF. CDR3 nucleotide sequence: TGTGCCACCACTACCCCGGGACAGGGGGCTAGGAATTCACCCCTCCACTTT.

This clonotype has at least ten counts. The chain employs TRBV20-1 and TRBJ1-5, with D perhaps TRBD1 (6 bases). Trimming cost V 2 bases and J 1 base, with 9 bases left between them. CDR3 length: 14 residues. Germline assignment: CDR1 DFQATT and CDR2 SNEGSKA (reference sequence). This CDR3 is CSARSGTSNQPQHF. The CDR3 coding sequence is TGCAGTGCTAGAAGCGGGACAAGCAATCAGCCCCAGCATTTT.